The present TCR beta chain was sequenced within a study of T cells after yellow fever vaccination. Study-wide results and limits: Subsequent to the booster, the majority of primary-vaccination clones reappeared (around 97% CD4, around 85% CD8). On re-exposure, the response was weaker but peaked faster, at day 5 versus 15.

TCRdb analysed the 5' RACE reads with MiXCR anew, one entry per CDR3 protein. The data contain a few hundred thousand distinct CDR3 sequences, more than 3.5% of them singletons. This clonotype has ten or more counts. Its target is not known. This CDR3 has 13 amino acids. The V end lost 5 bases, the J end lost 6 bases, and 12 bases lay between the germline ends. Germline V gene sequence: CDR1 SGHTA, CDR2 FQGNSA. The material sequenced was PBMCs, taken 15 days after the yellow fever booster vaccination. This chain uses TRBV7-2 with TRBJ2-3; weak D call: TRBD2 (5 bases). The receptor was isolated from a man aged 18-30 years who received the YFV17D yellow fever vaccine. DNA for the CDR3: TGTGCCAGCAGCCGGGGAGAAAGGGATACGCAGTATTTT. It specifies CASSRGERDTQYF.